This T cell receptor (beta chain) was identified in a study of graft-versus-host responses after intestinal transplantation. Germline values: CDR1 SGHDT, CDR2 YYEEEE. CDR3 length: 12 amino acids. The repertoire was sequenced with immunoSEQ multiplex PCR; TCRdb's copy has only in-frame clones and lacks some. Of tens of thousands of clones in the sample, more than 70% are singletons; the top ten hold roughly 2.5%. A remark on this clone: The antigen remains undetermined.

Study findings and constraints: Some GvH clones appeared in ileal mucosa or blood before recipient bone marrow.

The specimen was unstimulated CD8+ T cells sorted from spleen or lymph node cells, collected before intestinal transplant. This sequence originates from a human donor who received an intestinal transplant. This chain uses TRBV5-6 with TRBJ2-5, with D hard to call. The tail of the sequence fits TRBJ2-7 better, so the J call may be wrong. CDR3 sequence: CASSLRGYEQYF. As DNA, the CDR3 is TGTGCCAGCAGCTTGAGAGGCTACGAGCAGTACTTC.